This TCR beta chain was captured in a study of T-cell reconstitution after alpha-beta-depleted transplantation in children (dated by TCRdb to between 2015 and 2016). Some background on the complete study: The study quantitatively tracked T-cell immune reconstitution after TCRalphabeta/CD19-depleted allogeneic hematopoietic cell transplantation in children using TCR repertoire profiling.

Library method: PCR. Data came from an Illumina HiSeq 2500. Molecular barcoding was employed in the preparation of TCR libraries, with unique molecular identifiers being used to normalize TCRbeta repertoire quantification. The raw public reads went through TCRdb reprocessing: fastp at Q25, MiXCR clone calling, in-frame beta chains kept. Each CDR3 protein appears once, grouped with its most common genes and DNA. This sample holds about 480,000 distinct CDR3 sequences; 12% were observed only once. Of the sample, more than 5.5% is held by the ten largest clones. The CDR3 spans 14 residues, from the cysteine through the phenylalanine. Just CDR3 DNA is preserved here, 42 bases in frame from base 1. The germline V gene (reference sequence) specifies SEHNR as CDR1 and FQNEAQ as CDR2. From V the trimming removes 3 bases and from J it removes 8 bases, while the gene matches leave 5 bases of the junction unaccounted for.

Regarding this clonotype: Its recognized antigen is unknown. No much larger clone is present one base from it, and per-base qualities are unavailable.

This sequence originates from a human donor who donated a stem cell graft to a child with combined immunodeficiency. Here the chain combines TRBV7-9 and TRBJ2-7, and 12 junction bases match TRBD2. The sample was PBMCs from the stem cell graft donor, taken from the stem cell graft. The DNA reads as follows: TGTGCCAGCAGCTTGGGGCTAGCGGGAGGGAAGCAGTACTTC. The translation is CASSLGLAGGKQYF.